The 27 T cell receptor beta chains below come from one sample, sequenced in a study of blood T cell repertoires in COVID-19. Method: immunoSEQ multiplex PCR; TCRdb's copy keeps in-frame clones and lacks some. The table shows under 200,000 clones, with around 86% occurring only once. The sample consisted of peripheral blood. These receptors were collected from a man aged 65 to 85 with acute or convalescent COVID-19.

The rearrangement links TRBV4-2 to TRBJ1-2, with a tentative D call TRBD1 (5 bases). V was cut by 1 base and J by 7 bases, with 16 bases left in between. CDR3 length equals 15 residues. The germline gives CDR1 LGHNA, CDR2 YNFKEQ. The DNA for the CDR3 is TGTGCCAGCAGCCAAGGAGAACAGGAGCGGGGTGGCTACACCTTC. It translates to CASSQGEQERGGYTF.

CDR3 sequence reads: CASSRRRGNEAEKLFF. In nucleotides, the CDR3 is TGTGCCAGTAGTAGACGACGGGGTAATGAGGCAGAAAAACTGTTTTTT. V is TRBV19 and J is TRBJ1-4; D remains ambiguous. The CDR3 loop spans 16 amino acids. Germline assignment: CDR1 LNHDA and CDR2 SQIVND (reference sequence). The V and J ends lost 4 bases and 8 bases respectively, with 20 bases between them.

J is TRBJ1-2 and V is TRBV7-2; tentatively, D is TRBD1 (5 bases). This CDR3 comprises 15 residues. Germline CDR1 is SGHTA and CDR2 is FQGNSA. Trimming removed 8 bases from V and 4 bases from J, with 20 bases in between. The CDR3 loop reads CASAWAKGLSYGYTF. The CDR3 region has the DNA TGTGCCAGCGCGTGGGCCAAGGGGTTGAGCTATGGCTACACCTTC.

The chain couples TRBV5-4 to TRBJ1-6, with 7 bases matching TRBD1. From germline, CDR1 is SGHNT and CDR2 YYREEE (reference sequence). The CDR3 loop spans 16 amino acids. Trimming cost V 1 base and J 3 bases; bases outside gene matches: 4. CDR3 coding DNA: TGTGCCAGCAGCTTGCTTGCAGGGGGCTATAATTCACCCCTCCACTTT. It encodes CASSLLAGGYNSPLHF.

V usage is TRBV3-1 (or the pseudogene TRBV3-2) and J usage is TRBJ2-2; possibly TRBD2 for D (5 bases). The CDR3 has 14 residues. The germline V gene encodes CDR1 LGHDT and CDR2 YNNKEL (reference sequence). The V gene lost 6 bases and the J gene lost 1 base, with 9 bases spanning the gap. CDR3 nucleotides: TGTGCCAGCAGGGAGCGGAGGAACACCGGGGAGCTGTTTTTT. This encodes CASRERRNTGELFF.

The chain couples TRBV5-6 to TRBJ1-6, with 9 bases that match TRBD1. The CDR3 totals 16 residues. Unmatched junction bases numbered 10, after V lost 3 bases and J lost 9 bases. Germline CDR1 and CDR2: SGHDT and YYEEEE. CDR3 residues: CASSSVRQGGGSPLHF. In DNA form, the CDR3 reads TGTGCCAGCAGCTCGGTTAGACAGGGGGGTGGTTCACCCCTCCACTTT. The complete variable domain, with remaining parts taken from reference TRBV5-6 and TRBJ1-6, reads DAGVTQSPTHLIKTRGQQVTLRCSPKSGHDTVSWYQQALGQGPQFIFQYYEEEERQRGNFPDRFSGHQFPNYSSELNVNALLLGDSALYLCASSSVRQGGGSPLHFGNGTRLTVT.

The CDR3 loop is CASSIRTGTGGYGYTF. Written as DNA, the CDR3 is TGTGCCAGTAGTATCCGAACCGGGACAGGGGGCTATGGCTACACCTTC. The rearrangement uses TRBV19 and TRBJ1-2, with 11 nucleotides matching TRBD1. Trimming cost V 3 bases and J 4 bases; bases outside gene matches: 7. Looked up from germline, CDR1 is LNHDA and CDR2 is SQIVND (reference sequence). CDR3 length equals 16 residues.

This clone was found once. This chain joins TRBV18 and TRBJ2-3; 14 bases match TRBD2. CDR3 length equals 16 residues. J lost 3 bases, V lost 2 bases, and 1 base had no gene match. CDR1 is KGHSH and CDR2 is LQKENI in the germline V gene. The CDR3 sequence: CASSPGTSGSTDTQYF. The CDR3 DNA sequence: TGTGCCAGCTCACCAGGGACTAGCGGGAGTACAGATACGCAGTATTTT. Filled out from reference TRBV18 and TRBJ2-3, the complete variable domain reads NAGVMQNPRHLVRRRGQEARLRCSPMKGHSHVYWYRQLPEEGLKFMVYLQKENIIDESGMPKERFSAEFPKEGPSILRIQQVVRGDSAAYFCASSPGTSGSTDTQYFGPGTRLTVL.

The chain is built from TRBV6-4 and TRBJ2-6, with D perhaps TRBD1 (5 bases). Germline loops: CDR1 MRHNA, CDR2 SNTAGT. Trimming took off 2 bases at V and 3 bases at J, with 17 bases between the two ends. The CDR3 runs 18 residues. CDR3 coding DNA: TGTGCCAGCAGTGACGGTGGTACAGGTTTAAGTGGGGCCAACGTCCTGACTTTC. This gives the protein CASSDGGTGLSGANVLTF.

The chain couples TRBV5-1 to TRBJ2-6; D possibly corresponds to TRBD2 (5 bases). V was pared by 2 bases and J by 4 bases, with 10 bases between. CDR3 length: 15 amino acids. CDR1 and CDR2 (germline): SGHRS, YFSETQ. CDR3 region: CASSFSGNGANVLTF. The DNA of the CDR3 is TGCGCCAGCAGCTTTTCCGGGAACGGGGCCAACGTCCTGACTTTC.

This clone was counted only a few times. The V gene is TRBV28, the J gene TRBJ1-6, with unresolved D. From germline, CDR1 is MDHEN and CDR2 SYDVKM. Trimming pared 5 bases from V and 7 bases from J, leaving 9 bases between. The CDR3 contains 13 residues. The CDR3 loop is CASSPQLNSPLHF. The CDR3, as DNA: TGTGCCAGCAGTCCCCAACTCAATTCACCCCTCCACTTT.

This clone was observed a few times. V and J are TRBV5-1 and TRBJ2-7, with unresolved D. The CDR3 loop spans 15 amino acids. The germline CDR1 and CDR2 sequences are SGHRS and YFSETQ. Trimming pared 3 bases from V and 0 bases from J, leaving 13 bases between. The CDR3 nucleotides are TGCGCCAGCAGCTCAAATCCTACCAACTCCTACGAGCAGTACTTC. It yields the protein CASSSNPTNSYEQYF.

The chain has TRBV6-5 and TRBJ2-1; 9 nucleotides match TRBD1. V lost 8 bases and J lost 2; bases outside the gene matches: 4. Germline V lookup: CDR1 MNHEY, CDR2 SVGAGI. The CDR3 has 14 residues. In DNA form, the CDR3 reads TGTGCCAGCGCCTGGGACAGGGCCTACAATGAGCAGTTCTTC. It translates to CASAWDRAYNEQFF.

In DNA form, the CDR3 reads TGTGCCACAAGCGGGTATACAGATACGCAGTATTTT. Translated: CATSGYTDTQYF. The rearrangement joins TRBV24-1 to TRBJ2-3; maybe TRBD2 (6 bases). With 10 bases removed from V and 3 bases from J, the gap between germline ends came to 10 bases. CDR3 size: 12 residues. Germline V gene sequence: CDR1 KGHDR, CDR2 SFDVKD.

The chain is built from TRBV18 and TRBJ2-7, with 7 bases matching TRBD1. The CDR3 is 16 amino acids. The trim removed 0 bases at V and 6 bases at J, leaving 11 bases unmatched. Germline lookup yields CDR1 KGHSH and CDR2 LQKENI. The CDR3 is CASSPPTGQARAEQYF. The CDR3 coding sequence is TGTGCCAGCTCACCACCGACCGGACAGGCAAGAGCCGAGCAGTACTTC.

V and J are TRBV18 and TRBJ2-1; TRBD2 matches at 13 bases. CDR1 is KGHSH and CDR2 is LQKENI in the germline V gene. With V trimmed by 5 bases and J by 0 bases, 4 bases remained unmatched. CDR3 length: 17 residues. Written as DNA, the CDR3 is TGTGCCAGCTCATCCCGGACTAGCGGGAGCTCCTACAATGAGCAGTTCTTC. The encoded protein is CASSSRTSGSSYNEQFF.

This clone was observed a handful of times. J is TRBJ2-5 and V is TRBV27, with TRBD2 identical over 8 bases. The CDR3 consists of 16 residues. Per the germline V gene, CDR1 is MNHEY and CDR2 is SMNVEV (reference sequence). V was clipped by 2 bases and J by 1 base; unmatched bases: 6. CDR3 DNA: TGTGCCAGCAGTTTAAAAGCGGGAGAGCTCCAAGAGACCCAGTACTTC. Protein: CASSLKAGELQETQYF.

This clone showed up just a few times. The CDR3 nucleotides are TGTGCCAGCAGCTTAAGCCGAGAGACCCAGTACTTC. Protein product: CASSLSRETQYF. V gene TRBV11-1 combines with J gene TRBJ2-5, with D hard to call. Germline V gives CDR1 SGHAT, CDR2 FQDESV (reference sequence). This CDR3 comprises 12 residues. Trimming stripped 2 bases from V and 4 bases from J, with 5 bases between.

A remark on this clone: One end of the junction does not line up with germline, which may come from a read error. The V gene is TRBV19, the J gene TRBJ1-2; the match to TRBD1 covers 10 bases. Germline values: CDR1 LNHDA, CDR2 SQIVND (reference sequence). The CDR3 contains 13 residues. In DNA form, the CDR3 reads TGTGCCAGTAGTGGGGACAGGGGTAGACCTTCGCGCTTC. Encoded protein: CASSGDRGRPSRF.

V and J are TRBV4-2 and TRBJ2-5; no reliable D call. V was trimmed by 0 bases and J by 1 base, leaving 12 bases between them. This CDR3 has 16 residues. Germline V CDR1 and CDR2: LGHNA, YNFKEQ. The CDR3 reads CASSQDLSSLQETQYF. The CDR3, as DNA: TGTGCCAGCAGCCAAGATCTGTCGAGCCTCCAAGAGACCCAGTACTTC.

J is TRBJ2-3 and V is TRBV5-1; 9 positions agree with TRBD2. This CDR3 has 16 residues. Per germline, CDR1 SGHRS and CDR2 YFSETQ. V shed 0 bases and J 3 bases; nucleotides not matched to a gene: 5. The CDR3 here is CASSLVAGGQTDTQYF. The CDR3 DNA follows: TGCGCCAGCAGCTTGGTGGCGGGGGGGCAGACAGATACGCAGTATTTT.

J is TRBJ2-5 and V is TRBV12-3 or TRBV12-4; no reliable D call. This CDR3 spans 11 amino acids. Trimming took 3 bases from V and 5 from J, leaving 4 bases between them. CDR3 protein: CASSLSETQYF. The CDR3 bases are TGTGCCAGCAGTTTGAGCGAGACCCAGTACTTC.

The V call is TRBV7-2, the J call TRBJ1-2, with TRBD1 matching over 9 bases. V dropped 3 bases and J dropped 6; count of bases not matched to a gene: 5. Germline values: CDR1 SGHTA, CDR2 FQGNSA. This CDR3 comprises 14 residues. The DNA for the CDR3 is TGTGCCAGCAGCTTCGCGGGACAGGGAGATGGCTACACCTTC. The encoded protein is CASSFAGQGDGYTF.

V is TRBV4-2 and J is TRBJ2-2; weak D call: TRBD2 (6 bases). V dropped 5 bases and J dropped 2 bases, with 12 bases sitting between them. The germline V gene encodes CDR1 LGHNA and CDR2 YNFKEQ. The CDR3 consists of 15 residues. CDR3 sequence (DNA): TGTGCCAGCAGCAGGGGAGGTCTAAACACCGGGGAGCTGTTTTTT. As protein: CASSRGGLNTGELFF.

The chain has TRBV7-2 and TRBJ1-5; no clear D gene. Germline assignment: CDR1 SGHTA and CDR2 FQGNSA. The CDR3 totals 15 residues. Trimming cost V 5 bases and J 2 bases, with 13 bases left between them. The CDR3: CASSPAGMGNQPQHF. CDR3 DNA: TGTGCCAGCAGCCCAGCCGGGATGGGCAATCAGCCCCAGCATTTT.

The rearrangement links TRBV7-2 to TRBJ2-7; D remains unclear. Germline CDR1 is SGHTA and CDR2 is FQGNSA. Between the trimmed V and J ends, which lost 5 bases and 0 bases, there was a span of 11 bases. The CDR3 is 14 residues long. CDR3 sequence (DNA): TGTGCCAGCAGCCTTTCCCCCAGCTCCTACGAGCAGTACTTC. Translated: CASSLSPSSYEQYF.

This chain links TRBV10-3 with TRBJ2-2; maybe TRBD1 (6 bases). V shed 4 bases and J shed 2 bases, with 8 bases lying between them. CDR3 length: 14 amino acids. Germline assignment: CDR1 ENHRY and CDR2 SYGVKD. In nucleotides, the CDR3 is TGTGCCATCAGTGCAGGGGTCAACACCGGGGAGCTGTTTTTT. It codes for CAISAGVNTGELFF.